This T cell receptor beta chain was sequenced for a study of blood T cell repertoires in COVID-19. Trimming left V 4 bases short and J 0 bases short, with 7 bases between. Germline CDR1 GTSNPN, CDR2 SVGIG (reference sequence). CDR3 length: 13 residues. Clones were sequenced by immunoSEQ multiplex PCR, and TCRdb holds only the in-frame ones, with some missing. Of about 250,000 clones listed, approximately 82% are singletons. Adults between roughly 18 and 89 years of age took part from some 25 US areas. The specimen sequenced was PBMCs or T cells enriched from blood (not recorded which). The genes are TRBV30 and TRBJ1-5; D is ambiguous. The sequence was collected from a man aged 35 to 55 who had been exposed to COVID-19. The CDR3, as DNA: TGTGCCTGGACTGACAATAGCAATCAGCCCCAGCATTTT. It yields the protein CAWTDNSNQPQHF. The full variable domain, completed using reference TRBV30 and TRBJ1-5, is SQTIHQWPATLVQPVGSPLSLECTVEGTSNPNLYWYRQAAGRGLQLLFYSVGIGQISSEVPQNLSASRPQDRQFILSSKKLLLSDSGFYLCAWTDNSNQPQHFGDGTRLSIL.